A selection of T cell receptor beta chains follows, all from one sample in a study of T cell repertoires in cytomegalovirus infection. TCRdb passed the reads through MiXCR, listing each CDR3 protein once. The sample has around 81,000 distinct CDR3 sequences, approximately 39% seen once; the top ten hold just over 90%. Antigen specificity for these receptors is unknown. The sequencing here drew on CD8+ T cells from cultured PBMCs, taken from culture after CMV antigen stimulation. These receptor sequences come from a human donor in good health (CMV status not recorded). Some clones in this sample may be carry-over from other donors' samples. CDR3s leave out the opening cysteine and the closing phenylalanine or tryptophan. Each record gives: D gene, V gene, clone size, CDR3 protein. The D gene is left open where the match is weak. Some rows mark clone size as missing; the rest say once, few, many or name a class of expanded clone.

>.|TRBV4-3|few
ASSQDRDGAYEQY
>.|TRBV6-5|.
ASSYSGQRPDTQY
>.|TRBV4-2|few
ASSQVAQGSYEQY
>TRBD2|TRBV12-3/TRBV12-4|few
ASSPPGGEETQY
>TRBD2|TRBV12-3/TRBV12-4|.
ASRGLAGGRFDEQF
>TRBD1|TRBV28|.
ASSPTGATYEQY
>.|TRBV6-2/TRBV6-3|.
ASTLFFTGAEAF
>TRBD1|TRBV5-6|.
ASRGRGRRDEQF
>TRBD2|TRBV6-1|few
ASRIGLAGTYNEQF
>TRBD2|TRBV27|few
ASRLAGDNEQF
>.|TRBV5-1|.
ASSLDSPNTGELF
>TRBD2|TRBV12-3/TRBV12-4|few
ASSTSGGPYNEQF
>TRBD1|TRBV6-1|few
ASSEPGGPQETQY
>.|TRBV7-6|few
ASSLNLNSPLH
>TRBD1|TRBV18|.
ASSPPHRGYQPQH
>.|TRBV27|.
ASSFLRHLPYEQY
>TRBD2|TRBV7-6|few
ASSLDVPGGTDTQY
>TRBD1|TRBV4-1|few
ASSQEVGTGDEQY
>.|TRBV7-9|.
ASSFRAGAYNEQF